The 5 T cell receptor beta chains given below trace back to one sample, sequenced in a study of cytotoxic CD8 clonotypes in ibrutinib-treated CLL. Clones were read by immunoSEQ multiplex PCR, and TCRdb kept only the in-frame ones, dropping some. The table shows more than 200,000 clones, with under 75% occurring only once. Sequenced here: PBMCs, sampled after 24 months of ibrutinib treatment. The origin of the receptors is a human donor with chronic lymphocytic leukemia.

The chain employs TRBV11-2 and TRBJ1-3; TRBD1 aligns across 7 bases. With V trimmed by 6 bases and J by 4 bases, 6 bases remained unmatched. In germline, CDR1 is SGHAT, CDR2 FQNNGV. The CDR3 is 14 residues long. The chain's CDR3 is CASRPGTDGNTIYF. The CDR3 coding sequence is TGTGCCAGCAGACCTGGGACAGACGGAAACACCATATATTTT.

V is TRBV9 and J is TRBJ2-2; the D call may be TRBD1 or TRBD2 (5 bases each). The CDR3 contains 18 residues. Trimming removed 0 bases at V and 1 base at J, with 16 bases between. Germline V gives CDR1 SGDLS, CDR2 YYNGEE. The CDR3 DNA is TGTGCCAGCAGCGTAGTAGCGTGGGGCGGTAAGAACACCGGGGAGCTGTTTTTT. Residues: CASSVVAWGGKNTGELFF.

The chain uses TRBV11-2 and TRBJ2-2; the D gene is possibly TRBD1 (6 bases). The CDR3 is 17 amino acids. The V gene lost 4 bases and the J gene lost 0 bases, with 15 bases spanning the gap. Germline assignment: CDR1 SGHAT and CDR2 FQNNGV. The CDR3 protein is CASSSTGFWTNTGELFF. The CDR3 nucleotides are TGTGCCAGCAGCTCCACAGGGTTTTGGACGAACACCGGGGAGCTGTTTTTT.

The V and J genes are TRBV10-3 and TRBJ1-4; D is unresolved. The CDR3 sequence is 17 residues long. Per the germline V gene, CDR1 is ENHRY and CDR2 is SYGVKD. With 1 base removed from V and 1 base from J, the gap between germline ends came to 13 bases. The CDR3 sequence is CAISEFPTGITNEKLFF. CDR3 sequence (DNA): TGTGCCATCAGTGAGTTTCCGACGGGCATAACTAATGAAAAACTGTTTTTT.

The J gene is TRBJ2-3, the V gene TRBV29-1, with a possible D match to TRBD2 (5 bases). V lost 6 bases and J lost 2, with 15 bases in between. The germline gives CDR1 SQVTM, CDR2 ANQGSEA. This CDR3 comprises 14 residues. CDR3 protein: CSVAPGWDTDTQYF. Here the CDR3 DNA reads TGCAGCGTAGCTCCGGGGTGGGACACAGATACGCAGTATTTT.